Listed here are 21 T cell receptor beta chains from one sample, sequenced in a study of blood T cell repertoires in COVID-19. Sequencing was performed with immunoSEQ multiplex PCR; in TCRdb, only in-frame clones are kept and a portion is missing. Here the sample spans about 310,000 clones, roughly 87% being singletons. The material sequenced was peripheral blood. These receptor sequences come from a man between 18 and 29 years old with active or convalescent COVID-19.

This clone was seen more than once but under ten times. The rearrangement uses TRBV28 and TRBJ1-1, with 7 bases fitting TRBD1. The CDR3 has 14 residues. The V gene's germline CDR1 is MDHEN and CDR2 SYDVKM. With V trimmed by 7 bases and J by 4 bases, 9 bases remained unmatched. For the CDR3, the DNA is TGTGCCAGCAATCTTCGGACAGGTAGCACTGAAGCTTTCTTT. It codes for CASNLRTGSTEAFF.

The J gene is TRBJ2-2, the V gene TRBV7-9, with D possibly matching TRBD2 (7 bases). The CDR3 loop spans 15 amino acids. The V end was cut by 8 bases, the J end by 1 base, with 14 bases between. Germline CDR1 is SEHNR and CDR2 is FQNEAQ (reference sequence). The CDR3 is CASVARGLNTGELFF. DNA for the CDR3: TGTGCCAGCGTTGCGCGGGGGCTGAACACCGGGGAGCTGTTTTTT. Drawing the rest from reference TRBV7-9 and TRBJ2-2, the complete variable domain is DTGVSQNPRHKITKRGQNVTFRCDPISEHNRLYWYRQTLGQGPEFLTYFQNEAQLEKSRLLSDRFSAERPKGSFSTLEIQRTEQGDSAMYLCASVARGLNTGELFFGEGSRLTVL.

This clone was seen at least ten times. The genes are TRBV6-5 and TRBJ2-7; 7 nucleotides line up with TRBD1. Germline CDR1 MNHEY, CDR2 SVGAGI. The CDR3 is 15 residues long. J lost 2 bases, V lost 5 bases, and 9 bases had no gene match. The CDR3 DNA reads as TGTGCCAGCAGTCAGGGGGAAGACAGGGCCTACGAGCAGTACTTC. Amino acids: CASSQGEDRAYEQYF.

The chain carries TRBV11-2 and TRBJ2-7; D is unresolved. V lost 0 bases, J lost 3 bases, and 6 bases lay in between. CDR3 length: 13 amino acids. Germline V gene data show CDR1 as SGHAT and CDR2 as FQNNGV. The CDR3 DNA reads as TGTGCCAGCAGCTTAGACAGGTACTACGAGCAGTACTTC. It yields the protein CASSLDRYYEQYF.

This clone turned up a few times. The V gene is TRBV4-1, the J gene TRBJ2-7, with 9 bases identical to TRBD2. V lost 5 bases, J lost 3 bases, and 8 bases stayed unmatched. Germline V gene lookup returns CDR1 MGHRA and CDR2 YSYEKL. There are 15 residues in the CDR3. CDR3 nucleotide sequence: TGCGCCAGCAGCAAAACCGGGACTAGCAGCTACGAGCAGTACTTC. This encodes CASSKTGTSSYEQYF.

This chain joins TRBV10-1 and TRBJ2-7; weak D call: TRBD1 (6 bases). Trimming removed 4 bases from V and 6 bases from J, with 13 bases in between. Germline V CDR1 and CDR2: WNHNN, SYGVQD (reference sequence). The CDR3 is 13 residues long. CDR3 in amino acids: CASSGDTISEQYF. The CDR3 DNA reads TGCGCCAGCAGTGGGGACACCATAAGCGAGCAGTACTTC.

This clone was counted only a few times. The gene calls are TRBV4-3 and TRBJ1-5, with D hard to call. CDR3 length equals 14 residues. Germline CDR1 LGHNA, CDR2 YSLEER. The germline V and J ends were trimmed by 1 base and 3 bases, with 7 bases remaining between them. DNA of the CDR3: TGCGCCAGCAGCCAAGGTGCCTACAATCAGCCCCAGCATTTT. The encoded protein is CASSQGAYNQPQHF.

The chain has TRBV7-8 and TRBJ1-1, with TRBD1 matching 7 bases. The CDR3 has 13 amino acids. CDR1 and CDR2 from the germline V gene are SGHVS and FQNEAQ. J was trimmed by 12 bases and V by 0 bases; bases with no gene match: 7. In nucleotides, the CDR3 is TGTGCCAGCAGCTTAGCACACAGGGGAGAGACTTTCTTT. It specifies CASSLAHRGETFF.

V gene TRBV5-4 combines with J gene TRBJ2-3, with 7 bases fitting TRBD2. The V gene end was trimmed by 0 bases and the J gene end by 0 bases; junction bases not matched to a gene: 4. CDR1 is SGHNT, CDR2 YYREEE, per germline (reference sequence). The CDR3 consists of 16 residues. The CDR3 region is CASSLGASGSTDTQYF. CDR3 coding DNA: TGTGCCAGCAGCTTGGGGGCTAGCGGAAGCACAGATACGCAGTATTTT.

The genes are TRBV5-1 and TRBJ2-7; 7 positions match TRBD1. There are 15 residues in the CDR3. V lost 0 bases to trimming and J lost 7 bases; unmatched junction nucleotides: 10. Germline V gene lookup returns CDR1 SGHRS and CDR2 YFSETQ. CDR3 amino acids: CASSLVQGVSGEQYF. The CDR3 DNA reads as TGCGCCAGCAGCTTGGTGCAGGGGGTGTCGGGAGAGCAGTACTTC.

The chain carries TRBV6-6 and TRBJ2-7; D is ambiguous. The CDR3 has 12 residues. Germline V gives CDR1 MNHNY, CDR2 SVGAGI (reference sequence). The V end was cut by 6 bases, the J end by 9 bases, with 15 bases between. CDR3 nucleotide sequence: TGTGCCAGCAGAACCCTAGATTCCGGGCAGTACTTC. Encoded protein: CASRTLDSGQYF.

The chain uses TRBV27 and TRBJ2-1; D is perhaps TRBD2 (5 bases). The CDR3 runs to 15 residues. V was shortened by 6 bases and J by 0 bases, with 12 bases between the two germline ends. CDR1 and CDR2 from the germline V gene are MNHEY and SMNVEV (reference sequence). CDR3 loop: CASRRDATSYNEQFF. As DNA, the CDR3 is TGTGCCAGCAGACGGGATGCCACCTCCTACAATGAGCAGTTCTTC.

The CDR3 reads CASSPRDVGTWGAQYF. CDR3 in DNA: TGTGCCAGCAGCCCGAGAGATGTTGGGACTTGGGGGGCCCAGTACTTC. The chain uses TRBV7-8 and TRBJ2-5, with D maybe TRBD2 (6 bases). Trimming shortened V by 5 bases and J by 9 bases, and 25 bases separated the two germline ends. CDR1 is SGHVS and CDR2 is FQNEAQ in the germline V gene. The CDR3 has 16 amino acids.

The chain is built from TRBV4-1 and TRBJ1-2; unclear D gene. The CDR3 runs to 15 residues. The germline gives CDR1 MGHRA, CDR2 YSYEKL. The V and J ends lost 4 bases and 8 bases respectively, with 20 bases between them. CDR3 DNA sequence: TGCGCCAGCAGCCCTCCCCGCCCAGGTATTTGGGGCTACACCTTC. Translating gives CASSPPRPGIWGYTF.

This rearrangement joins TRBV6-5 to TRBJ2-3; D might be TRBD1 (6 bases). The V and J ends lost 2 bases and 0 bases respectively, with 9 bases between them. The germline V gene has CDR1 MNHEY and CDR2 SVGAGI. The CDR3 sequence is 15 residues long. The CDR3, as DNA: TGTGCCAGCAGTTACGGACAGATTAGCACAGATACGCAGTATTTT. As protein: CASSYGQISTDTQYF.

The DNA of the CDR3 is TGCGCCAGCACTAAAGACTACAATGAGCAGTTCTTC. Translated: CASTKDYNEQFF. The rearrangement links TRBV5-1 to TRBJ2-1; D remains unclear. Germline V gene data show CDR1 as SGHRS and CDR2 as YFSETQ. Trimming pared 6 bases from V and 3 bases from J, leaving 7 bases between. CDR3 length: 12 residues.

J is TRBJ1-1 and V is TRBV5-6; 8 nucleotides align to TRBD1. Germline values: CDR1 SGHDT, CDR2 YYEEEE. The CDR3 is made up of 12 amino acids. Trimming cost V 4 bases and J 7 bases; bases outside gene matches: 3. This CDR3 reads CASSAGGGEAFF. CDR3 DNA sequence: TGTGCCAGCAGCGCAGGGGGCGGTGAAGCTTTCTTT.

The CDR3 DNA reads as TGTGCCAGCAGTCCCCGACAGGCCTACGAGCAGTACTTC. Protein sequence: CASSPRQAYEQYF. J is TRBJ2-7 and V is TRBV27; tentatively, D is TRBD1 (6 bases). The V and J ends lost 5 bases and 2 bases respectively, with 10 bases between them. Germline-derived CDR1 and CDR2 are MNHEY and SMNVEV (reference sequence). The CDR3 length is 13 residues.

The chain recombines TRBV20-1 with TRBJ1-5, with TRBD1 identical over 7 bases. CDR3 length: 16 residues. J gave up 6 bases and V 6 bases, and 17 bases lay outside the gene matches. Germline V gene sequence: CDR1 DFQATT, CDR2 SNEGSKA (reference sequence). DNA of the CDR3: TGCAGTGCGAGTGACAGGGTATCATTCCGTGGTCAGCCCCAGCATTTT. Amino acids: CSASDRVSFRGQPQHF.

The chain links TRBV2 to TRBJ1-3; 7 bases align to TRBD1. Germline assignment: CDR1 SNHLY and CDR2 FYNNEI. The length of the CDR3 is 16 residues. Trimming removed 3 bases from V and 0 bases from J; junction bases left unmatched: 5. The CDR3 spells CASSEEGQLSGNTIYF. The CDR3 DNA is TGTGCCAGCAGTGAGGAGGGACAGCTCTCTGGAAACACCATATATTTT.

The chain uses TRBV15 and TRBJ2-7, with a weak D call TRBD1 (6 bases). Germline V gene data show CDR1 as LNHNV and CDR2 as YYDKDF (reference sequence). The CDR3 has 13 amino acids. V lost 4 bases, J lost 4 bases, and 11 bases lay in between. CDR3 loop: CATSTDRKYEQYF. The CDR3 DNA follows: TGTGCCACCAGCACTGACAGGAAATACGAGCAGTACTTC.